Presented here are 8 T cell receptor beta chains from one specimen sequenced in a study of blood T cell repertoires in COVID-19. Sequencing was performed with immunoSEQ multiplex PCR; in TCRdb, only in-frame clones are kept and a portion is missing. Among about 42,000 clones, around 86% were seen once, and the ten largest hold 0.4%. The sequencing sample was made of peripheral blood. The receptors originated from a human donor in a cohort sampled during active COVID-19.

This sequence joins TRBV29-1 and TRBJ1-2, with D maybe TRBD1 (5 bases). The CDR3 spans 12 residues. V lost 7 bases to trimming and J lost 8 bases, with 17 bases between them. Germline lookup yields CDR1 SQVTM and CDR2 ANQGSEA. DNA for the CDR3: TGCAGCGCCGTTTCCGAATCAGGGGGCTACACCTTC. It codes for CSAVSESGGYTF.

V gene TRBV6-1 combines with J gene TRBJ1-1; D remains ambiguous. Germline V gene sequence: CDR1 MNHNS, CDR2 SASEGT. This CDR3 is built from 13 residues. V lost 2 bases and J lost 10, with 14 bases in between. The CDR3 DNA follows: TGTGCCAGCAGTGAACGTCGAGGCCCTGGAGCTTTCTTT. It translates to CASSERRGPGAFF.

The chain carries TRBV7-6 and TRBJ1-1; TRBD1 might be the D (6 bases). The CDR3 consists of 15 residues. V was shortened by 5 bases and J by 1 base, with 14 bases between the two germline ends. Germline CDR1 reads SGHVS; CDR2 reads FNYEAQ. The DNA for the CDR3 is TGTGCCAGCAGCCCTACTTCGACAGGGAACACTGAAGCTTTCTTT. The encoded protein is CASSPTSTGNTEAFF.

This clone was seen once. The V call is TRBV19, the J call TRBJ1-2, with a possible D match to TRBD1 (5 bases). This CDR3 comprises 13 residues. Trimming took off 6 bases at V and 2 bases at J, with 10 bases between the two ends. Germline V gives CDR1 LNHDA, CDR2 SQIVND (reference sequence). This CDR3 is CASRQDGNYGYTF. In nucleotides, the CDR3 is TGTGCCAGTAGACAGGATGGAAACTATGGCTACACCTTC. Full variable domain (remainder filled in from reference TRBV19 and TRBJ1-2): DGGITQSPKYLFRKEGQNVTLSCEQNLNHDAMYWYRQDPGQGLRLIYYSQIVNDFQKGDIAEGYSVSREKKESFPLTVTSAQKNPTAFYLCASRQDGNYGYTFGSGTRLTVV.

J is TRBJ1-2 and V is TRBV18, with D hard to call. The CDR3 runs 13 residues. Germline values: CDR1 KGHSH, CDR2 LQKENI. V lost 2 bases and J lost 6, with 10 bases in between. As DNA, the CDR3 is TGTGCCAGCTCACCATCGGGGTTCCATGGCTACACCTTC. The encoded protein is CASSPSGFHGYTF.

This chain connects TRBV6-2 or TRBV6-3 to TRBJ1-5, with D possibly being TRBD1 (6 bases). V was cut by 5 bases and J by 3 bases, with 11 bases left in between. From germline, CDR1 is MNHEY and CDR2 SVGEGT. The CDR3 is 14 residues long. The CDR3 nucleotides are TGTGCCAGCAGTACAGGACAGTACAATCAGCCCCAGCATTTT. This encodes CASSTGQYNQPQHF.

CDR3 in amino acids: CASSLLPTNEKLFF. The CDR3 coding sequence is TGTGCCAGCAGCCTACTACCAACTAATGAAAAACTGTTTTTT. The chain combines TRBV6-5 with TRBJ1-4; D not resolved. Germline CDR1 MNHEY, CDR2 SVGAGI. CDR3 length: 14 residues. Trimming pared 6 bases from V and 0 bases from J, leaving 8 bases between.

The chain recombines TRBV7-2 with TRBJ2-7; D not certain. The CDR3 runs to 12 residues. V shed 1 base and J shed 8 bases, with 9 bases lying between them. Germline V gene lookup returns CDR1 SGHTA and CDR2 FQGNSA. CDR3 bases: TGTGCCAGCAGCTTAGATCGGGTTAAGCAGTACTTC. Its protein product is CASSLDRVKQYF.